A single TCR beta chain is shown here with its context. The antigen is undetermined. Per germline, CDR1 MNHEY and CDR2 SVGAGI. CDR3 length: 13 residues. Between the trimmed V and J ends, which lost 5 bases and 4 bases, there was a span of 10 bases. Autoimmune disease history or systemic immunosuppression was exclusionary. Assay: immunoSEQ multiplex PCR; the TCRdb copy retains only in-frame clones and omits some. This repertoire shows some 95,000 clones, 87% found once; its top ten account for 0.5% to 0.55%. This record comes from a study of OX40 agonist ivuxolimab in advanced cancers. Study-level findings and limits: Antigen specificity remained undetermined for the expanded peripheral T cells.

The source was CD4+ or CD8+ T cells sorted from blood, collected in a trial of the OX40 agonist ivuxolimab. This receptor was obtained from an adult with an advanced solid tumor such as melanoma, head and neck, liver or kidney cancer. The genes are TRBV6-5 and TRBJ2-3; D gene uncertain. Written as DNA, the CDR3 is TGTGCCAGCAGTCGGGTAGGCCCAGATACGCAGTATTTT. Amino acid sequence: CASSRVGPDTQYF.